This entry is about one T cell receptor (beta chain). Its matching antigen is unknown. The primer mix had 60 Vbeta and 13 Jbeta primers. Sequencing used immunoSEQ multiplex PCR; TCRdb keeps in-frame clones, though not all of them. The table lists 45,000 to 65,000 clones, roughly 85% of them singletons, with around 1.4% in the top ten. This sample is part of a study of cytomegalovirus exposure and HLA in healthy donors. Study-wide results and caveats: Reported performance of the classifier showed diagnosis of cytomegalovirus status with high specificity and sensitivity.

The length of the CDR3 is 16 residues. CDR1 is SNHLY and CDR2 is FYNNEI in the germline V gene. V was cut by 4 bases and J by 0 bases, with 13 bases left in between. Every donor was a healthy person donating bone marrow. Sample: PBMCs. This TCR was sampled from a man younger than 45 in good health and CMV-seronegative. This chain joins TRBV2 and TRBJ1-5; D gene ambiguous. DNA for the CDR3: TGTGCCAGCAGTGTCTCAGGACTGTATAGCAATCAGCCCCAGCATTTT. Translated: CASSVSGLYSNQPQHF. The full variable domain, its missing parts supplied by reference TRBV2 and TRBJ1-5, is EPEVTQTPSHQVTQMGQEVILRCVPISNHLYFYWYRQILGQKVEFLVSFYNNEISEKSEIFDDQFSVERPDGSNFTLKIRSTKLEDSAMYFCASSVSGLYSNQPQHFGDGTRLSIL.